One sample yielded the 7 T cell receptor beta chains listed below, sequenced in a study of blood T cell repertoires in COVID-19. This table comes from immunoSEQ multiplex PCR, and its TCRdb copy is limited to in-frame clones, with some not included. The profile shows 350,000 to 450,000 clones, about nine tenths of them singletons. The specimen was peripheral blood. The receptor source for this set is a woman aged 40 to 50 with COVID-19, enrolled during active disease.

J is TRBJ2-3 and V is TRBV7-8, with 9 bases fitting TRBD2. Germline V gives CDR1 SGHVS, CDR2 FQNEAQ. The CDR3 is 15 amino acids. V shed 5 bases and J 5 bases; nucleotides not matched to a gene: 8. The CDR3 DNA follows: TGTGCCAGCAGCCTACCGGGACTAGCTATAGATACGCAGTATTTT. It is translated as CASSLPGLAIDTQYF.

The chain links TRBV9 to TRBJ1-2, with D tentatively TRBD1 (5 bases). This CDR3 has 14 amino acids. V shed 4 bases and J shed 8 bases, with 18 bases lying between them. CDR1 and CDR2 (germline): SGDLS, YYNGEE. The CDR3 DNA follows: TGTGCCAGCAGCCTTCAGGGAAGGGTGGAAGGCTACACCTTC. It specifies CASSLQGRVEGYTF.

The chain uses TRBV11-2 and TRBJ1-1; no clear D. The germline V gene encodes CDR1 SGHAT and CDR2 FQNNGV. Trimming pared 1 base from V and 3 bases from J, leaving 9 bases between. The CDR3 contains 14 residues. DNA for the CDR3: TGTGCCAGCAGCTTAGTCGAGAGGTACACTGAAGCTTTCTTT. Translation: CASSLVERYTEAFF.

This chain joins TRBV5-1 and TRBJ2-3; D is unresolved. Trimming stripped 6 bases from V and 4 bases from J, with 18 bases between. The germline V gene has CDR1 SGHRS and CDR2 YFSETQ. The CDR3 contains 15 residues. The CDR3 sequence: CASTAIPSGSDTQYF. The CDR3 DNA reads TGCGCCAGCACGGCAATCCCTTCGGGTTCAGATACGCAGTATTTT.

As to this clone: At the DNA level, this CDR3 is encoded by other sequences in the same sample as well. The V and J genes are TRBV24-1 and TRBJ2-1; D remains unclear. The germline V gene has CDR1 KGHDR and CDR2 SFDVKD. The CDR3 is 15 residues long. Trimming cost V 2 bases and J 2 bases, with 9 bases left between them. The CDR3 protein is CATSDSGVAYNEQFF. The CDR3 DNA sequence: TGTGCCACCAGTGATTCCGGTGTAGCCTACAATGAGCAGTTCTTC.

The V call is TRBV6-2 or TRBV6-3, the J call TRBJ1-5, with D unresolved. From germline, CDR1 is MNHEY and CDR2 SVGEGT. Trimming left V 5 bases short and J 5 bases short, with 10 bases between. The CDR3 runs to 13 residues. The CDR3 sequence is CASSVLGHQPQHF. The CDR3 nucleotides read TGTGCCAGCAGTGTACTAGGACATCAGCCCCAGCATTTT.

The J gene is TRBJ2-7, the V gene TRBV5-1, with TRBD1 matching over 9 bases. Germline V gene data show CDR1 as SGHRS and CDR2 as YFSETQ. This CDR3 is 13 amino acids long. V shed 5 bases, J shed 7 bases, and the junction held 7 bases outside the gene matches. CDR3 sequence reads: CASREPGQGEQYF. The CDR3 DNA sequence: TGCGCCAGCAGGGAACCGGGACAGGGAGAGCAGTACTTC.